This TCR beta chain was found in a study of T cells in Graves' hyperthyroidism and ophthalmopathy. Study at large: Upon initial diagnosis and before any treatment, peripheral blood was collected.

Lactation, pregnancy, other autoimmune disease or uncontrolled infection led to exclusion of patients. Extraction of PBMCs used more than 8.5 ml of fresh peripheral blood. General observations from the study: Blood shared most expanded thyroid clonotypes above 0.001.

This clonotype was observed at least ten times. The target antigen is unknown. RNA transcripts provided the source from which TCR beta CDR3 regions were amplified. Initially, a first-round RT-PCR of the TCR CDR3 employed the HTBI primer set. TCRdb ran MiXCR on the multiplex PCR reads and lists one entry per CDR3 protein. This sample has nearly 750,000 distinct CDR3 sequences, with about a third found just once. This TCR was sampled from a woman aged 35 to 49 with Graves' hyperthyroidism. The sample taken for sequencing was blood.

DNA for the CDR3: TGCAGTGCTAGAGAGGGCAGGGTAGTGAGCTACACCTTC. Amino acids: CSAREGRVVSYTF. The chain links TRBV20-1 to TRBJ1-2; a possible D gene is TRBD1 (5 bases). V was pared by 0 bases and J by 9 bases, with 14 bases between. The CDR3 contains 13 residues. Germline V gene sequence: CDR1 DFQATT, CDR2 SNEGSKA (reference sequence).